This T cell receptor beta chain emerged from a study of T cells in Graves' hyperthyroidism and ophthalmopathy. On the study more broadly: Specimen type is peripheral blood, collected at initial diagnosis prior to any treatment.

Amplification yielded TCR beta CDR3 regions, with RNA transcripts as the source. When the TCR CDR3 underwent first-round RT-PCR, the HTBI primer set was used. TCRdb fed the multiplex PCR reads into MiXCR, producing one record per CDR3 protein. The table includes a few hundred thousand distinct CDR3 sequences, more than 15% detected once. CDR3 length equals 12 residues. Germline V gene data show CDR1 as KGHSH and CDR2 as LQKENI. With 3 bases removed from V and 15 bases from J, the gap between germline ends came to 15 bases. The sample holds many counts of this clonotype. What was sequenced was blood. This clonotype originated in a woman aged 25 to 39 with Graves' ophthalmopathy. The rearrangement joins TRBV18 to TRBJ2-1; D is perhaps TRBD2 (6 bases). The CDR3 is CASSPSSRGPFF. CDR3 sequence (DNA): TGTGCCAGCTCACCCTCATCGCGGGGACCGTTCTTC.